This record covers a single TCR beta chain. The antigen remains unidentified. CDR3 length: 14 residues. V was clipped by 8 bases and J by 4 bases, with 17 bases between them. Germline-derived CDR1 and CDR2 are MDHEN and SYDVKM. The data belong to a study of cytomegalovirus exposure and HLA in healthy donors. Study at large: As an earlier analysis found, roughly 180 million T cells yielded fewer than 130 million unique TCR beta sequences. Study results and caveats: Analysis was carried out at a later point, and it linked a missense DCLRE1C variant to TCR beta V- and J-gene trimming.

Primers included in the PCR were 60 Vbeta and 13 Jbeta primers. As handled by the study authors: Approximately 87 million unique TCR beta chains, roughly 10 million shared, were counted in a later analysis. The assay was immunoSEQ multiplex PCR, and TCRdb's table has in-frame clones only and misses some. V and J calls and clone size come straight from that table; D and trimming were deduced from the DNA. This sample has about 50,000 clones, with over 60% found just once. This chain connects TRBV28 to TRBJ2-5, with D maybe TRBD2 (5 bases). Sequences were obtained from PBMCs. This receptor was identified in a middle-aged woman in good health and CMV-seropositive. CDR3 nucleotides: TGTGCCAGCGTCGTAGAGGGCAGATCAGAGACCCAGTACTTC. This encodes CASVVEGRSETQYF.